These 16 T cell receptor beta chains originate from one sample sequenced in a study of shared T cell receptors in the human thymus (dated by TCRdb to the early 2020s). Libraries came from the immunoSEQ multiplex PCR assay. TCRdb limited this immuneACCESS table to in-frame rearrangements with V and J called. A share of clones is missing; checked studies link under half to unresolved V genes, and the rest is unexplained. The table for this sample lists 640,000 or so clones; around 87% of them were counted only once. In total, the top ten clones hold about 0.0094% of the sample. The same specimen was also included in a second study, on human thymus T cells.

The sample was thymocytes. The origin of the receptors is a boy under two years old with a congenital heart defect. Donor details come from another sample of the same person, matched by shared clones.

CDR3: CASTLGYNHTQYF. The CDR3, as DNA: TGTGCCAGCACTCTAGGCTATAATCATACGCAGTATTTT. The V call is TRBV7-2, the J call TRBJ2-3; D gene ambiguous. The CDR3 contains 13 residues. V was cut by 7 bases and J by 7 bases, with 15 bases left in between. The germline V gene has CDR1 SGHTA and CDR2 FQGNSA. Filled out from reference TRBV7-2 and TRBJ2-3, the complete variable domain reads GAGVSQSPSNKVTEKGKDVELRCDPISGHTALYWYRQSLGQGLEFLIYFQGNSAPDKSGLPSDRFSAERTGGSVSTLTIQRTQQEDSAVYLCASTLGYNHTQYFGPGTRLTVL.

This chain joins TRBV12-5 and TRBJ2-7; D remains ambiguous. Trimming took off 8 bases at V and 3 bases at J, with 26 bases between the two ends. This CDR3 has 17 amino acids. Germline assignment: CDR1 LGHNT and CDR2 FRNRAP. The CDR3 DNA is TGTGCTAGTTCGGATGAGAAGAGACTTTATGGCAACTACGAGCAGTACTTC. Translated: CASSDEKRLYGNYEQYF.

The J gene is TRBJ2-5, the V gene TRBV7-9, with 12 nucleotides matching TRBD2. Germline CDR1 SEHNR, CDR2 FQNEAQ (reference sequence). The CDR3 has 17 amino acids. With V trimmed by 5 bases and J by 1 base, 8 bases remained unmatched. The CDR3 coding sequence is TGTGCCAGCAGCCTCCCGGGACTAGCGGGTGCCCAAGAGACCCAGTACTTC. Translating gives CASSLPGLAGAQETQYF.

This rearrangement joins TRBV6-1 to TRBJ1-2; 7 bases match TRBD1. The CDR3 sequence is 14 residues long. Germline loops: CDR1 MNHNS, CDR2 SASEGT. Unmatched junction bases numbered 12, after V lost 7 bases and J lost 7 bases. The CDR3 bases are TGTGCCAGCACCCTCCCCTCAGACAGGGTTGGCTACACCTTC. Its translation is CASTLPSDRVGYTF.

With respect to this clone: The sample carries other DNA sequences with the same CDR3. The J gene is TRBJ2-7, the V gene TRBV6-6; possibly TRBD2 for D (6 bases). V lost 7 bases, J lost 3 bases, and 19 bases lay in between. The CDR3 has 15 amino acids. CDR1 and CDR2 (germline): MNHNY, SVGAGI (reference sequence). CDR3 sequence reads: CASTPRTSSLYEQYF. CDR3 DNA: TGTGCCAGCACTCCCCGAACTAGCTCGCTCTACGAGCAGTACTTC.

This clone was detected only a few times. CDR3 coding DNA: TGTGCCAGCAGTTTAGGCAGGGAGGACGATCAGCCCCAGCATTTT. Translating it yields CASSLGREDDQPQHF. V and J are TRBV28 and TRBJ1-5; TRBD1 is a possible D gene (5 bases). Between the trimmed V and J ends, which lost 2 bases and 5 bases, there was a span of 13 bases. Germline-derived CDR1 and CDR2 are MDHEN and SYDVKM. CDR3 length: 15 amino acids.

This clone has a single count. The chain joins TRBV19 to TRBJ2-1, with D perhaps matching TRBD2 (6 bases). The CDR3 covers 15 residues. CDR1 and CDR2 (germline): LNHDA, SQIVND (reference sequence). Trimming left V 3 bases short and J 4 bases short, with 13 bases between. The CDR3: CASSIGEAGYNEQFF. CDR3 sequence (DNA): TGTGCCAGTAGTATCGGGGAGGCGGGTTACAATGAGCAGTTCTTC.

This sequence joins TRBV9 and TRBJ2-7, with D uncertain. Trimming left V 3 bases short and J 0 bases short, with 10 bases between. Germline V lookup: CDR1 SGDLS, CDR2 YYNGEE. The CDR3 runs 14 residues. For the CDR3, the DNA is TGTGCCAGCAGCGCCGACTTGAGCTCCTACGAGCAGTACTTC. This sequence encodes CASSADLSSYEQYF.

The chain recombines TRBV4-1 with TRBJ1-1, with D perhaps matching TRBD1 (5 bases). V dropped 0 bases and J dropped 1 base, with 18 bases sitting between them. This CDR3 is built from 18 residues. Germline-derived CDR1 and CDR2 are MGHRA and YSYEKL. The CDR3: CASSQEGGDTWGNTEAFF. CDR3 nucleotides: TGCGCCAGCAGCCAAGAGGGGGGGGATACATGGGGGAACACTGAAGCTTTCTTT.

The CDR3 here is CASSARDIDYGYTF. In DNA form, the CDR3 reads TGTGCCAGCAGCGCCCGTGACATAGACTATGGCTACACCTTC. The chain joins TRBV7-2 to TRBJ1-2, with no clear D. V lost 5 bases, J lost 3 bases, and 13 bases lay in between. The CDR3 is 14 residues long. Germline V CDR1 and CDR2: SGHTA, FQGNSA.

DNA of the CDR3: TGTGCCAGCAGCCTAGACAGGGTCGACTACAATGAGCAGTTCTTC. It yields the protein CASSLDRVDYNEQFF. V gene TRBV9 combines with J gene TRBJ2-1; 7 positions match TRBD1. V dropped 4 bases and J dropped 3; count of bases not matched to a gene: 7. This CDR3 is built from 15 residues. Germline CDR1 and CDR2: SGDLS and YYNGEE.

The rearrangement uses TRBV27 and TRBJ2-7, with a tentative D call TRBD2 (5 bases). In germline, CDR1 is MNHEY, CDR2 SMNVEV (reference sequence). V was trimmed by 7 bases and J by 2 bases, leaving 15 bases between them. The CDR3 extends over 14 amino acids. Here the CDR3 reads CASKPGGPTYEQYF. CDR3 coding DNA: TGTGCCAGCAAACCGGGCGGGCCCACCTACGAGCAGTACTTC.

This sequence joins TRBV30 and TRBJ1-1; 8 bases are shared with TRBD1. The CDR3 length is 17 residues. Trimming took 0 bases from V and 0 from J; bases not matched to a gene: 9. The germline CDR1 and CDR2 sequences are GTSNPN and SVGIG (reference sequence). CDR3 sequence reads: CAWSVRGPQRMNTEAFF. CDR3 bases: TGTGCCTGGAGTGTCAGGGGGCCACAGCGGATGAACACTGAAGCTTTCTTT.

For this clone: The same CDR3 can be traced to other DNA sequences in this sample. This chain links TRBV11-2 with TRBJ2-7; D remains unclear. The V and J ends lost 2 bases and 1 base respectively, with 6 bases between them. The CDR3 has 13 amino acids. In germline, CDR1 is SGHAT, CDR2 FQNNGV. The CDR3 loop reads CASSLTQSYEQYF. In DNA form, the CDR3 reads TGTGCCAGCAGCTTAACACAGTCCTACGAGCAGTACTTC. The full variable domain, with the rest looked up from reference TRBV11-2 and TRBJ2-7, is EAGVAQSPRYKIIEKRQSVAFWCNPISGHATLYWYQQILGQGPKLLIQFQNNGVVDDSQLPKDRFSAERLKGVDSTLKIQPAKLEDSAVYLCASSLTQSYEQYFGPGTRLTVT.

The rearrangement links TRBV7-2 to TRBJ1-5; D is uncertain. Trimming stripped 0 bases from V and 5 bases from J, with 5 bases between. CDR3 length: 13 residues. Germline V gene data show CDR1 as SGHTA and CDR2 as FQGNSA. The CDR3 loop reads CASSLAYYQPQHF. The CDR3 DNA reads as TGTGCCAGCAGCTTAGCATATTATCAGCCCCAGCATTTT.

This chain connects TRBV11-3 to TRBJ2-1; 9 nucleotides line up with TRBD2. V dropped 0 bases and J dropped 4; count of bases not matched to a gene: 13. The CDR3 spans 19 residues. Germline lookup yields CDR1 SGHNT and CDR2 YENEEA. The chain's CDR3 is CASSLEISGSSSTYNEQFF. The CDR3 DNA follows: TGTGCCAGCAGCTTAGAGATTAGCGGGAGTTCTTCCACATACAATGAGCAGTTCTTC.